This TCR beta chain was identified in a study of T-cell memory formation after mild COVID-19. General observations from the study: Largely, contracting CD4+ clones fell within CM and EM, and contracting CD8+ clones within EMRA. The study found balanced CD4/CD8 in clones contracting day 15 to 85 and a CD4+ lean in later expanders.

Only a few counts were recorded for this clonotype. Antigen: not known. TCRdb re-derived calls from the 5' RACE reads in MiXCR, one entry per CDR3 protein. The table shows 150,000 to 200,000 distinct CDR3 sequences, with 11% occurring only once. The receptor was isolated from a man between 18 and 35 years old who had mild COVID-19 (a few samples of this study predate the infection). Cell type and time point are not known. Sequenced sample: PBMCs or a T cell subset sorted from them (not recorded which).

The CDR3 DNA follows: TGCAGTGCTATCCCTTCCTCCTATAATTCACCCCTCCACTTT. It encodes CSAIPSSYNSPLHF. The chain combines TRBV20-1 with TRBJ1-6; D is unclear. Germline V gene sequence: CDR1 DFQATT, CDR2 SNEGSKA (reference sequence). V lost 4 bases and J 0 bases, leaving 7 bases between the germline ends. The length of the CDR3 is 14 residues.